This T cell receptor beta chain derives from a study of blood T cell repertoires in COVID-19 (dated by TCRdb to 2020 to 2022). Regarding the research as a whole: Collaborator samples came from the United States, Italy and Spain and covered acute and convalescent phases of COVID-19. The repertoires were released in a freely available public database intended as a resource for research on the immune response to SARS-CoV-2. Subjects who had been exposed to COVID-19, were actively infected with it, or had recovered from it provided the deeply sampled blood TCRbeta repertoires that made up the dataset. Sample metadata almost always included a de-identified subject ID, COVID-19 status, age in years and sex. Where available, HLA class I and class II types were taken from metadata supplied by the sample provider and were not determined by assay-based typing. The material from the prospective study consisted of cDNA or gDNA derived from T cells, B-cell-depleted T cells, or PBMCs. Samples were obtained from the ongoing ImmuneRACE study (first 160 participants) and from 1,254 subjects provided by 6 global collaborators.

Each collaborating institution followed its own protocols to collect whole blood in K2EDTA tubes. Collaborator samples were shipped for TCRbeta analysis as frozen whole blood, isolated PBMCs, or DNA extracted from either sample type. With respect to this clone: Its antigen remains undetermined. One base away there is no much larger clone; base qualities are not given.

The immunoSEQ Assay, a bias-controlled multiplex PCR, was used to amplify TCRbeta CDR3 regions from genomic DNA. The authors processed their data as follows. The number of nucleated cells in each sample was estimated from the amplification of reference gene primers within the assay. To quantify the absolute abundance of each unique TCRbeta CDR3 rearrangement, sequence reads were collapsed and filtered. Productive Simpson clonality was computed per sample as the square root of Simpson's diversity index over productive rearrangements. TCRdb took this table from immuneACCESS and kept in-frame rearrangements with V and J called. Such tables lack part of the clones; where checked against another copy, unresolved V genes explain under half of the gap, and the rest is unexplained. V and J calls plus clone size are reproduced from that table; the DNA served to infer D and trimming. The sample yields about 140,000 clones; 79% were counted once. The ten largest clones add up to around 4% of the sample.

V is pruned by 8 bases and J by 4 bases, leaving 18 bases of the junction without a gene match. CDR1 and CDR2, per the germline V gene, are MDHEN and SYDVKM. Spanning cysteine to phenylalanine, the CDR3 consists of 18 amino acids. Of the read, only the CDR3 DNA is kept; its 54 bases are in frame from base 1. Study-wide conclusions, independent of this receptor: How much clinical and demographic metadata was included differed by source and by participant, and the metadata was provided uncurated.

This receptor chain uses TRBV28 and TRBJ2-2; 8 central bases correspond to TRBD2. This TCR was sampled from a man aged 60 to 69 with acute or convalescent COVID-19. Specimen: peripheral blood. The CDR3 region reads CASGLDKAGAGVTGELFF. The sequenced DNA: TGTGCCAGCGGCCTAGACAAGGCTGGAGCGGGAGTCACCGGGGAGCTGTTTTTT. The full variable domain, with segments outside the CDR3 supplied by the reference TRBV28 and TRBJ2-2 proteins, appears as DVKVTQSSRYLVKRTGEKVFLECVQDMDHENMFWYRQDPGLGLRLIYFSYDVKMKEKGDIPEGYSVSREKKERFSLILESASTNQTSMYLCASGLDKAGAGVTGELFFGEGSRLTVL.